These 32 T cell receptor beta chains share one sample of origin, sequenced in a study of cytomegalovirus exposure and HLA in healthy donors. Researchers ran the PCR with 60 Vbeta and 13 Jbeta primers. Only in-frame clones appear in the TCRdb table, and some are missing; sequencing was by immunoSEQ multiplex PCR. There are 64,000 or so clones in the sample; roughly 85% occur only once, and around 10% lies in the top ten. Sample: PBMCs. The source of these receptors is a female donor in good health and CMV-seronegative.

This chain joins TRBV6-1 and TRBJ2-7; no clear D gene. Germline V gene lookup returns CDR1 MNHNS and CDR2 SASEGT. V dropped 6 bases and J dropped 4 bases, with 13 bases sitting between them. The CDR3 consists of 13 residues. CDR3 residues: CASSSQPEYEQYF. DNA for the CDR3: TGTGCCAGCAGCAGTCAGCCGGAGTACGAGCAGTACTTC.

This sequence joins TRBV9 and TRBJ2-5, with D maybe TRBD1 (6 bases). V was cut by 4 bases and J by 5 bases, with 15 bases left in between. Germline-derived CDR1 and CDR2 are SGDLS and YYNGEE. CDR3 size: 14 residues. For the CDR3, the DNA is TGTGCCAGCAGCCCCACAGGGAACGGGGAGACCCAGTACTTC. Translation gives CASSPTGNGETQYF.

V is TRBV7-2 and J is TRBJ2-7; perhaps TRBD2 as D (5 bases). The CDR3 is 14 residues long. Trimming left V 1 base short and J 6 bases short, with 13 bases between. CDR1 is SGHTA and CDR2 is FQGNSA in the germline V gene. The CDR3 DNA follows: TGTGCCAGCAGCTTAGGACACGCGGCGGGCGAGCAGTACTTC. Amino acid sequence: CASSLGHAAGEQYF. The variable domain in full, completed from reference TRBV7-2 and TRBJ2-7, reads GAGVSQSPSNKVTEKGKDVELRCDPISGHTALYWYRQSLGQGLEFLIYFQGNSAPDKSGLPSDRFSAERTGGSVSTLTIQRTQQEDSAVYLCASSLGHAAGEQYFGPGTRLTVT.

This chain uses TRBV5-6 with TRBJ2-3, with 9 bases matching TRBD2. The germline V gene encodes CDR1 SGHDT and CDR2 YYEEEE. The CDR3 has 15 residues. V gave up 0 bases and J gave up 5 bases; unmatched junction bases: 4. The CDR3 DNA follows: TGTGCCAGCAGCTTGGTGCGGGGGGGTGTAGATACGCAGTATTTT. This gives the protein CASSLVRGGVDTQYF.

The chain is built from TRBV20-1 and TRBJ2-3; D uncertain. Per the germline V gene, CDR1 is DFQATT and CDR2 is SNEGSKA (reference sequence). The CDR3 contains 11 residues. V lost 1 base, J lost 8 bases, and 7 bases lay in between. The CDR3 DNA sequence: TGCAGTGCTAGAGCGGGTTTTACGCAGTATTTT. It encodes CSARAGFTQYF.

The count of this clone is one. The genes are TRBV6-5 and TRBJ1-5; D possibly corresponds to TRBD1 (5 bases). This CDR3 is built from 15 residues. Per germline, CDR1 MNHEY and CDR2 SVGAGI. Trimming took 0 bases from V and 2 from J, leaving 8 bases between them. CDR3 in DNA: TGTGCCAGCAGTTACTCGAGCAGGGGCAATCAGCCCCAGCATTTT. Encoded protein: CASSYSSRGNQPQHF.

The J gene is TRBJ2-1, the V gene TRBV7-3, with D possibly TRBD1 on 5 matching bases. The CDR3 runs 15 residues. Germline CDR1 SGHTA, CDR2 FQGTGA. Between the trimmed V and J ends, which lost 2 bases and 1 base, there was a span of 9 bases. The CDR3 spells CASSLYQGSYNEQFF. In nucleotides, the CDR3 is TGTGCCAGCAGCTTATACCAGGGATCCTACAATGAGCAGTTCTTC.

The rearrangement uses TRBV5-1 and TRBJ2-3; TRBD2 matches at 11 bases. Germline lookup yields CDR1 SGHRS and CDR2 YFSETQ. The CDR3 runs 14 residues. V shed 7 bases and J 6 bases; nucleotides not matched to a gene: 7. CDR3 sequence (DNA): TGCGCCAGCCGTCTTAGCGGGGGGGCTGATACGCAGTATTTT. It yields the protein CASRLSGGADTQYF.

The CDR3 nucleotides read TGTGCCAGCAGCTTGTCAGGGGCGTACGAGCAGTACTTC. Its translation: CASSLSGAYEQYF. V gene TRBV7-9 combines with J gene TRBJ2-7; tentative D call: TRBD1 (6 bases). CDR1 SEHNR and CDR2 FQNEAQ come from the germline V gene (reference sequence). There are 13 residues in the CDR3. V was clipped by 3 bases and J by 4 bases, with 10 bases between them.

This clone was counted a single time. The gene calls are TRBV28 and TRBJ2-1; 7 bases line up with TRBD2. Germline-derived CDR1 and CDR2 are MDHEN and SYDVKM. CDR3 length: 14 amino acids. Germline trimming cut 3 bases from V and 8 bases from J; bases unmatched to any gene: 7. This CDR3 reads CASSLSSGRDEQFF. The DNA of the CDR3 is TGTGCCAGCAGTTTGAGTAGCGGGCGGGATGAGCAGTTCTTC.

This rearrangement joins TRBV28 to TRBJ1-5; no clear D gene. This CDR3 region has 13 residues. Germline lookup yields CDR1 MDHEN and CDR2 SYDVKM. V was trimmed by 9 bases and J by 4 bases, leaving 13 bases between them. CDR3 coding DNA: TGTGCCAGTGTAATACAGCTGAATCAGCCCCAGCATTTT. As protein: CASVIQLNQPQHF.

This chain connects TRBV6-4 to TRBJ2-7; D possibly corresponds to TRBD1 (6 bases). Germline V gene data show CDR1 as MRHNA and CDR2 as SNTAGT. CDR3 size: 13 residues. V shed 10 bases and J shed 0 bases, with 13 bases lying between them. The DNA for the CDR3 is TGTGCCATCCGGGACATACGCTCCTACGAGCAGTACTTC. Translating it yields CAIRDIRSYEQYF.

The V gene is TRBV7-8, the J gene TRBJ2-7; TRBD1 might be the D (5 bases). V lost 6 bases, J lost 0 bases, and 12 bases lay in between. CDR1 and CDR2 from the germline V gene are SGHVS and FQNEAQ. This CDR3 has 14 amino acids. In DNA, the CDR3 is TGTGCCAGCAGTCTCCAGACAGCCTCCTACGAGCAGTACTTC. This translates into CASSLQTASYEQYF.

The chain recombines TRBV5-1 with TRBJ1-3, with D perhaps TRBD1 (5 bases). Germline CDR1 reads SGHRS; CDR2 reads YFSETQ. Trimming took 6 bases from V and 3 from J, leaving 13 bases between them. The CDR3 runs 14 residues. CDR3 region: CASNPGTGGNTIYF. The DNA of the CDR3 is TGCGCCAGCAACCCCGGGACTGGTGGAAACACCATATATTTT.

The chain couples TRBV28 to TRBJ1-5, with D possibly TRBD1 on 5 matching bases. V dropped 7 bases and J dropped 0 bases, with 16 bases sitting between them. The length of the CDR3 is 16 residues. The germline V gene encodes CDR1 MDHEN and CDR2 SYDVKM. The CDR3 loop is CASTERRGNSNQPQHF. CDR3 nucleotide sequence: TGTGCCAGCACCGAGCGGAGGGGTAATAGCAATCAGCCCCAGCATTTT.

The J gene is TRBJ1-1, the V gene TRBV27; 9 nucleotides align to TRBD1. Germline values: CDR1 MNHEY, CDR2 SMNVEV (reference sequence). The J segment lost 0 bases and the V segment lost 5 bases, leaving 10 bases of the junction unmatched. The CDR3 has 17 amino acids. CDR3 residues: CASSHHHRGPMNTEAFF. The CDR3 region has the DNA TGTGCCAGCAGTCACCACCACAGGGGGCCGATGAACACTGAAGCTTTCTTT.

The chain links TRBV5-6 to TRBJ1-4; the match to TRBD1 covers 7 bases. J lost 10 bases, V lost 4 bases, and 13 bases had no gene match. Germline CDR1 reads SGHDT; CDR2 reads YYEEEE. The CDR3 consists of 15 residues. For the CDR3, the DNA is TGTGCCAGCAGCCCAGACAGGGATCTGGGGGGAAAACTGTTTTTT. It specifies CASSPDRDLGGKLFF.

CDR3 region: CASSQEAGTGWYEQYF. In DNA form, the CDR3 reads TGTGCCAGCAGCCAAGAAGCGGGGACAGGGTGGTACGAGCAGTACTTC. The chain couples TRBV4-2 to TRBJ2-7; TRBD1 matches at 9 bases. V lost 0 bases to trimming and J lost 4 bases; unmatched junction nucleotides: 7. CDR3 size: 16 residues. Germline CDR1 LGHNA, CDR2 YNFKEQ.

The chain joins TRBV5-1 to TRBJ2-3; D may be TRBD2 (6 bases). Trimming removed 5 bases from V and 7 bases from J, with 23 bases in between. Germline CDR1 reads SGHRS; CDR2 reads YFSETQ. This CDR3 has 16 amino acids. For the CDR3, the DNA is TGCGCCAGCAGTATGGGAGGCTCTCCAGCCAGAAATACGCAGTATTTT. Translating gives CASSMGGSPARNTQYF.

The V and J genes are TRBV29-1 and TRBJ1-5, with 9 bases identical to TRBD1. CDR1 is SQVTM and CDR2 is ANQGSEA in the germline V gene. V lost 2 bases and J lost 0; bases outside the gene matches: 2. This CDR3 has 15 amino acids. CDR3: CSVELTGGSNQPQHF. CDR3 nucleotide sequence: TGCAGCGTTGAACTGACAGGGGGTAGCAATCAGCCCCAGCATTTT.

The genes are TRBV19 and TRBJ2-5; the match to TRBD1 covers 9 bases. This CDR3 spans 14 amino acids. Germline CDR1 LNHDA, CDR2 SQIVND (reference sequence). V lost 5 bases, J lost 5 bases, and 6 bases stayed unmatched. The CDR3 sequence: CASSSTGGSETQYF. DNA for the CDR3: TGTGCCAGTAGTTCCACAGGGGGCAGCGAGACCCAGTACTTC. Full variable domain (remainder filled in from reference TRBV19 and TRBJ2-5): DGGITQSPKYLFRKEGQNVTLSCEQNLNHDAMYWYRQDPGQGLRLIYYSQIVNDFQKGDIAEGYSVSREKKESFPLTVTSAQKNPTAFYLCASSSTGGSETQYFGPGTRLLVL.

The chain uses TRBV14 and TRBJ2-7, with 9 positions matching TRBD2. J was trimmed by 3 bases and V by 1 base; bases with no gene match: 7. The CDR3 totals 16 residues. Germline CDR1 is SGHDN and CDR2 is FVKESK. The CDR3 DNA reads as TGTGCCAGCAGCCAAGGTTTCAGCGGGAGGTTCTACGAGCAGTACTTC. Protein sequence: CASSQGFSGRFYEQYF. Full variable domain (remainder filled in from reference TRBV14 and TRBJ2-7): EAGVTQFPSHSVIEKGQTVTLRCDPISGHDNLYWYRRVMGKEIKFLLHFVKESKQDESGMPNNRFLAERTGGTYSTLKVQPAELEDSGVYFCASSQGFSGRFYEQYFGPGTRLTVT.

The gene calls are TRBV7-9 and TRBJ1-2; 8 bases match TRBD1. The CDR3 has 15 residues. In germline, CDR1 is SEHNR, CDR2 FQNEAQ (reference sequence). Trimming at V came to 4 bases and at J to 3 bases, leaving 7 bases not matched to a gene. The CDR3 region is CASSSPSTGDYGYTF. CDR3 nucleotide sequence: TGTGCCAGCAGCTCCCCCTCGACAGGGGACTATGGCTACACCTTC.

This rearrangement joins TRBV9 to TRBJ2-7, with 10 positions matching TRBD2. The CDR3 consists of 14 residues. The germline V gene has CDR1 SGDLS and CDR2 YYNGEE. Trimming cost V 3 bases and J 3 bases; bases outside gene matches: 3. CDR3 in DNA: TGTGCCAGCAGCGCCTGGACTAGCGGCTACGAGCAGTACTTC. This translates into CASSAWTSGYEQYF.

The genes are TRBV11-2 and TRBJ2-7; 8 bases fit TRBD1. In germline, CDR1 is SGHAT, CDR2 FQNNGV. J lost 4 bases, V lost 2 bases, and 7 bases had no gene match. The length of the CDR3 is 15 residues. The CDR3: CASSLSDRGWYEQYF. The CDR3 DNA reads TGTGCCAGCAGCTTATCTGACAGGGGATGGTACGAGCAGTACTTC.

The chain combines TRBV19 with TRBJ1-1, with 7 bases matching TRBD1. Germline CDR1 reads LNHDA; CDR2 reads SQIVND (reference sequence). The CDR3 spans 15 residues. The junction had 18 bases not matched to a gene; V was cut back by 7 bases and J by 10 bases. The CDR3 sequence is CASTEHTGALRRAFF. The CDR3 nucleotides are TGTGCCAGTACCGAACACACAGGGGCCTTGAGAAGAGCTTTCTTT.

This chain links TRBV5-6 with TRBJ1-1; D remains unclear. The V gene's germline CDR1 is SGHDT and CDR2 YYEEEE. The V end was cut by 4 bases, the J end by 3 bases, with 19 bases between. The CDR3 extends over 16 amino acids. CDR3 nucleotide sequence: TGTGCCAGCAGCGGCGACCCACGGGTTATAGACACTGAAGCTTTCTTT. Translation: CASSGDPRVIDTEAFF.

The chain combines TRBV28 with TRBJ1-1; the match to TRBD1 covers 7 bases. Trimming cost V 6 bases and J 0 bases; bases outside gene matches: 4. This CDR3 region has 14 residues. Germline V gene lookup returns CDR1 MDHEN and CDR2 SYDVKM. In nucleotides, the CDR3 is TGTGCCAGCAGCCGGACAGGCTTGAACACTGAAGCTTTCTTT. Encoded protein: CASSRTGLNTEAFF.

The chain has TRBV5-1 and TRBJ1-2; 7 bases agree with TRBD1. The germline gives CDR1 SGHRS, CDR2 YFSETQ. The CDR3 contains 13 residues. The V segment lost 0 bases and the J segment 5 bases; nucleotides outside the gene matches: 1. DNA for the CDR3: TGCGCCAGCAGCTTGGAGACAGGGTATGGCTACACCTTC. It encodes CASSLETGYGYTF.

The chain recombines TRBV5-1 with TRBJ2-5; no clear D. CDR1 SGHRS and CDR2 YFSETQ come from the germline V gene. CDR3 length equals 12 residues. Trimming shortened V by 4 bases and J by 5 bases, and 9 bases separated the two germline ends. CDR3 amino acids: CASSLAGETQYF. Here the CDR3 DNA reads TGCGCCAGCAGCCTTGCCGGGGAGACCCAGTACTTC.

This chain links TRBV5-5 with TRBJ1-1; no clear D. V dropped 2 bases and J dropped 1 base, with 12 bases sitting between them. The CDR3 length is 15 residues. Germline V gives CDR1 SGHKS, CDR2 YYEKEE (reference sequence). The CDR3, as DNA: TGTGCCAGCAGCTTTGGATCTAGGAGGAACACTGAAGCTTTCTTT. It is translated as CASSFGSRRNTEAFF.

The rearrangement joins TRBV7-8 to TRBJ2-7, with D possibly being TRBD2 (7 bases). The CDR3 sequence is 15 residues long. V was trimmed by 3 bases and J by 5 bases, leaving 17 bases between them. Germline CDR1 is SGHVS and CDR2 is FQNEAQ. CDR3 protein: CASSFYGRGGDEQYF. For the CDR3, the DNA is TGTGCCAGCAGCTTTTACGGGAGAGGGGGGGACGAGCAGTACTTC.